These T cell receptor beta chains were read from a single sample in a study of shared clonotypes between healthy human individuals. Assay used: immunoSEQ multiplex PCR; TCRdb lists only in-frame clones, some missing. The sample has about 2 million clones; less than 95% are singletons. Material for sequencing was naive CD8+ T cells sorted from blood. All receptors derive from a man younger than 35 in good health. CDR3s include the opening cysteine and the closing phenylalanine or tryptophan. Each record gives: J gene, D gene, V gene, clone size, CDR3 DNA, CDR3 protein. A D gene is named only where the DNA matches it firmly. Not every row has a clone size; where given, it reads once, few, many or a size class.

>TRBJ2-7|TRBD1|TRBV9|NA
TGTGCCAGCAGCCCCGACCGGGACAGCTTGAGCTCCTACGAGCAGTACTTC
CASSPDRDSLSSYEQYF
>TRBJ1-2|NA|TRBV15|NA
TGTGCCACCAGTTTGGACGGTACAAACTATGGCTACACCTTC
CATSLDGTNYGYTF
>TRBJ2-7|NA|TRBV28|NA
TGTGCCAGCAGTTTAGACTATCTTGAAGAGCAGTACTTC
CASSLDYLEEQYF
>TRBJ2-7|NA|TRBV2|NA
TGTGCCAGCAGTGACCCGGACTCCTCCTACGAGCAGTACTTC
CASSDPDSSYEQYF
>TRBJ2-2|NA|TRBV30|NA
TGTGCCTGGAGTACAGGGAATTTCGGGGAGCTGTTTTTT
CAWSTGNFGELFF
>TRBJ2-1|TRBD2|TRBV4-2|NA
TGTGCCAGCAGCCAAGTTGGTGGACTAGCGGGGGGTTACAATGAGCAGTTCTTC
CASSQVGGLAGGYNEQFF
>TRBJ2-1|TRBD2|TRBV7-6|NA
TGTGCCAGCAACCAAGGGGAGGGGAATGAGCAGTTCTTC
CASNQGEGNEQFF
>TRBJ2-2|NA|TRBV9|many
TGTGCCAGCAGCAAAGCCGGGGAGCTGTTTTTT
CASSKAGELFF
>TRBJ1-3|NA|TRBV2|NA
TGTGCCAGCAGGACTCCGGACAGCCTGACTGGAAACACCATATATTTT
CASRTPDSLTGNTIYF
>TRBJ2-1|TRBD2|TRBV29-1|NA
TGCAGCGTTGAGCCTTCCCCTCTAGCGGGAGGGCGGGGACTGTACAATGAGCAGTTCTTC
CSVEPSPLAGGRGLYNEQFF
>TRBJ2-1|TRBD1|TRBV10-3|NA
TGTGCCATCAGTGATGGACAGGGTTACAATGAGCAGTTCTTC
CAISDGQGYNEQFF
>TRBJ1-2|NA|TRBV19|NA
TGTGCCAGTTCACCTCAGGATAACTATGGCTACACCTTC
CASSPQDNYGYTF
>TRBJ2-5|TRBD1|TRBV5-1|NA
TGCGCCAGCAGCGCCGGGACAGAAGAGACCCAGTACTTC
CASSAGTEETQYF
>TRBJ2-3|NA|TRBV10-2|NA
TGCGCCAGCAGTGAGGACGGACAGAGCACAGATACGCAGTATTTT
CASSEDGQSTDTQYF
>TRBJ1-1|NA|TRBV7-9|NA
TGTGCCAGCAGCTCCCCTTCGACGCTGAACACTGAAGCTTTCTTT
CASSSPSTLNTEAFF
>TRBJ1-5|TRBD1|TRBV6-6|NA
TGTGCCAGCAGTGTGACAGGGGGCTTTCAGCCCCAGCATTTT
CASSVTGGFQPQHF
>TRBJ2-7|TRBD2|TRBV7-9|once
TGTGCCAGCAGCCTATCGACGGGGGAGGGGGAGCAGTACTTC
CASSLSTGEGEQYF
>TRBJ2-7|TRBD2|TRBV7-6|NA
TGTGCCAGCAGCCCCAAGGGACTAGCGGGAGTGGTCGAGCAGTACTTC
CASSPKGLAGVVEQYF
>TRBJ2-7|NA|TRBV29-1|NA
TGCAGCGTTTGGGGAAAACCCTACGAGCAGTACTTC
CSVWGKPYEQYF
>TRBJ1-1|NA|TRBV7-9|NA
TGTGCCAGCACCCAATGGGGTGCCACTGAAGCTTTCTTT
CASTQWGATEAFF
>TRBJ2-7|TRBD1|TRBV11-2|NA
TGTGCCAGCAGCTTATTTTCCCCTGCGGCCACAGGGGTCCACGAGCAGTACTTC
CASSLFSPAATGVHEQYF
>TRBJ2-3|TRBD2|TRBV13|NA
TGTGCCAGCAGAATAGCGGGAGGGTTGACAGATACGCAGTATTTT
CASRIAGGLTDTQYF
>TRBJ1-1|NA|TRBV5-1|NA
TGCGCCAGCAGCTACTTTAGGAACACTGAAGCTTTCTTT
CASSYFRNTEAFF
>TRBJ1-3|NA|TRBV6-1|NA
TGTGCCAGCAGTCCCTGGGGCACTGGAAACACCATATATTTT
CASSPWGTGNTIYF
>TRBJ2-7|TRBD1|TRBV29-1|NA
TGCAGCGTTGGGGGACAGAGCCTTTACGAGCAGTACTTC
CSVGGQSLYEQYF
>TRBJ2-1|TRBD2|TRBV25-1|NA
TGTGCCAGCAGTGACGGGACTAGCCCCTACAATGAGCAGTTCTTC
CASSDGTSPYNEQFF
>TRBJ2-7|TRBD2|TRBV9|NA
TGTGCCAGCAGCGCTAGCGGGATCACCTCCTACGAGCAGTACTTC
CASSASGITSYEQYF
>TRBJ2-7|TRBD1|TRBV2|once
TGTGCCAGCAGTTGGGACAGGGATAGCTCCTACGAGCAGTACTTC
CASSWDRDSSYEQYF
>TRBJ2-7|TRBD2|TRBV13|NA
TGTGCCAGCAGCTTAGGCGGTCTAGCGGGCTACGAGCAGTACTTC
CASSLGGLAGYEQYF
>TRBJ1-2|NA|TRBV6-1|NA
TGTGCCAGCAGTCCAGCAGGGACGGGAGATGGCTACACCTTC
CASSPAGTGDGYTF
>TRBJ2-3|TRBD2|TRBV9|NA
TGTGCCAGCAGCTCCCGACTAGCGGAGCACACAGATACGCAGTATTTT
CASSSRLAEHTDTQYF
>TRBJ2-7|TRBD1|TRBV9|NA
TGTGCCAGCAGCCCCCGGACAGGGAGGTACGAGCAGTACTTC
CASSPRTGRYEQYF
>TRBJ2-5|NA|TRBV9|NA
TGTGCCAGCAGCGGAGCGGATCAAGAGACCCAGTACTTC
CASSGADQETQYF
>TRBJ2-3|TRBD2|TRBV9|NA
TGTGCCAGCAGCGACGGACTAGCGGGAGTAGGGGATACGCAGTATTTT
CASSDGLAGVGDTQYF
>TRBJ1-1|NA|TRBV6-6|NA
TGTGCCAGCAGTTACGTGGAGGACACTGAAGCTTTCTTT
CASSYVEDTEAFF
>TRBJ2-1|TRBD1|TRBV4-1|once
TGCGCCAGCAGCGACAGGACAGGGAACAATGAGCAGTTCTTC
CASSDRTGNNEQFF
>TRBJ2-7|NA|TRBV27|NA
TGTGCCAGCAGTTTACTACCCTCCTACGAGCAGTACTTC
CASSLLPSYEQYF
>TRBJ1-1|TRBD1|TRBV6-1|NA
TGTGCCAGCAGTGACCGGGACAGCCACACTGAAGCTTTCTTT
CASSDRDSHTEAFF
>TRBJ2-7|NA|TRBV18|once
TGTGCCAGCTCACCACCGTCAGGGGGGGAGCAGTACTTC
CASSPPSGGEQYF
>TRBJ2-5|NA|TRBV7-9|NA
TGTGCCAGCAGCCCCACTTACTTAGAGACCCAGTACTTC
CASSPTYLETQYF
>TRBJ2-1|NA|TRBV9|NA
TGTGCCAGCAGCCCATGGGACTCCGATGAGCAGTTCTTC
CASSPWDSDEQFF
>TRBJ2-7|NA|TRBV19|NA
TGTGCCAGTAGTATAAGCGTCGGCTACGAGCAGTACTTC
CASSISVGYEQYF
>TRBJ2-7|TRBD2|TRBV19|once
TGTGCCAGTAGTATCGGGACTAGCGTCTCCTACGAGCAGTACTTC
CASSIGTSVSYEQYF
>TRBJ2-2|TRBD2|TRBV28|NA
TGTGCCACATACCTAGCGGGGGGCACCGGGGAGCTGTTTTTT
CATYLAGGTGELFF